This T cell receptor beta chain was sequenced for a study of OX40 agonist ivuxolimab in advanced cancers. The CDR3 totals 15 residues. Germline V gene sequence: CDR1 SGHNT, CDR2 YYREEE (reference sequence). Trimming removed 0 bases at V and 8 bases at J, with 17 bases between. The assay was immunoSEQ multiplex PCR, and TCRdb's table has in-frame clones only and misses some. This sample has about 58,000 clones, with about 81% found just once. A note on this clone: Its target is unknown.

General observations from the study: Some nonresponders also had low normalized T-cell clonal expansion. No determination was made of the antigen specificity of the expanded peripheral T cells.

The material was CD4+ or CD8+ T cells sorted from blood, obtained in a trial of the OX40 agonist ivuxolimab. The rearrangement joins TRBV5-4 to TRBJ1-1; unclear D gene. The receptor was isolated from an adult with an advanced solid tumor such as melanoma, head and neck, liver or kidney cancer. The chain's CDR3 is CASSLDPGRKNEAFF. CDR3 nucleotide sequence: TGTGCCAGCAGCTTGGATCCGGGCAGGAAAAACGAAGCTTTCTTT.